This T cell receptor (beta chain) is drawn from a study of blood T cell repertoires in COVID-19. Study details: The United States, Italy and Spain provided the acute and convalescent COVID-19 samples. Sample material is recorded as cDNA or gDNA derived from T cells, B-cell-depleted T cells, or PBMCs.

This clone was counted a single time. V lost 4 bases and J 2 bases, leaving 12 bases between the germline ends. The CDR3 loop spans 15 amino acids. The germline V gene has CDR1 SNHLY and CDR2 FYNNEI. Original analysis: Reference gene primer amplification yielded estimated nucleated cell counts. The table came from immunoSEQ multiplex PCR; TCRdb's copy has only in-frame clones and leaves some out. Clonal size and the V and J genes are those of that table, whereas D and trimming came from the DNA. The sample shows 120,000 or so clones, around nine tenths of them seen only once. Sequencing input: peripheral blood. The receptor's source is a woman between 45 and 65 years old with acute or convalescent COVID-19. The genes are TRBV2 and TRBJ1-3; D might be TRBD1 (6 bases). The CDR3 here is CASSGSWGPGNTIYF. As DNA, the CDR3 is TGTGCCAGCAGTGGGTCATGGGGGCCTGGAAACACCATATATTTT.